The rows below give T cell receptor beta chains drawn from one sample of a study of long-term antiretroviral therapy in people with HIV. Assay: immunoSEQ multiplex PCR; the TCRdb copy retains only in-frame clones and omits some. The sample comprises roughly 28,000 clones, 88% of which are singletons, and over 3.5% rests with the top ten. The sequencing used unsorted PBMCs, collected 0.5 years after starting antiretroviral therapy. These receptors were taken from a woman aged 18-30 years with HIV. Both conserved end residues are part of each CDR3. D genes are given only for firm matches. Clone sizes are given selectively: once, few, many, or a class where the clone is expanded.

v_gene	j_gene	d_gene	abundance	CDR3nt	CDR3aa
TRBV18	TRBJ2-2	.	.	TGTGCCAGCTCAAGACTAGAGACCGGGGAGCTGTTTTTT	CASSRLETGELFF
TRBV7-9	TRBJ1-2	.	.	TGTGCCGGCAGCGGTACAGGGTATGGCTACACCTTC	CAGSGTGYGYTF
TRBV7-7	TRBJ2-5	TRBD2	.	TGTGCTAGCAGCCATAGACTAGCGGGAGGCGGTCAAGAGACCCAGTACTTC	CASSHRLAGGGQETQYF
TRBV4-3	TRBJ2-2	.	once	TGCGCCAGCAATTTGGGCGTCGGGGAGCTGTTTTTT	CASNLGVGELFF
TRBV7-3	TRBJ2-1	.	.	TGTGCCAGCAGCTACCCCCGGCGGGAAAGTAATGAGCAGTTCTTC	CASSYPRRESNEQFF
TRBV6-5	TRBJ1-4	.	.	TGTGCCAGCAGTTACAGGCGAGAGAACGAAAAACTGTTTTTT	CASSYRRENEKLFF
TRBV27	TRBJ1-5	.	.	TGTGCCAGCAGTTTAGCGTTAGCCCAGCCCCAGCATTTT	CASSLALAQPQHF
TRBV19	TRBJ2-3	TRBD2	.	TGTGCCAGTAGTATGCCCGTGGGGGGGAGAAGCACAGATACGCAGTATTTT	CASSMPVGGRSTDTQYF
TRBV4-2	TRBJ2-1	.	once	TGTGCCAGCAGCGAAAGGGGCGCAGGGAACAATGAGCAGTTCTTC	CASSERGAGNNEQFF
TRBV5-4	TRBJ2-1	.	.	TGTGCCAGCAGCTTCAACAATGAGCAGTTCTTC	CASSFNNEQFF
TRBV6-6	TRBJ1-2	TRBD1	.	TGTGCCAGCAGTTACTCGACAGGGGGCTATGGCTACACCTTC	CASSYSTGGYGYTF
TRBV5-1	TRBJ1-5	.	.	TGCGCCAGCAGCTTGCGTTCCAGGGTAGGCCAGTTGGGTGAAAAGCCCCAGCATTTT	CASSLRSRVGQLGEKPQHF
TRBV7-9	TRBJ2-7	.	.	TGTGCCAGCAGCTCCTACAGGGACCCCTCCTACGAGCAGTACTTC	CASSSYRDPSYEQYF
TRBV11-2	TRBJ2-2	.	once	TGTGCCAGCAGCCGAGTGGGCCGCATCACCGGGGAGCTGTTTTTT	CASSRVGRITGELFF
TRBV27	TRBJ2-7	.	.	TGTGCCAGCAGTTTAGGGTCAGGAGGCCCCTACGAGCAGTACTTC	CASSLGSGGPYEQYF
TRBV27	TRBJ2-2	.	.	TGTGCCAGCAGTTTCTTTGGGGGAGGCACCGGGGAGCTGTTTTTT	CASSFFGGGTGELFF
TRBV5-8	TRBJ2-3	.	.	TGTGCCAGCAGCTTAGAAAGAGGGACACCGAGCACAGATACGCAGTATTTT	CASSLERGTPSTDTQYF
TRBV10-3	TRBJ2-7	TRBD2	.	TGTGCCGGGCGGGCTAGCGGGATGGGCGAGCAGTACTTC	CAGRASGMGEQYF
TRBV18	TRBJ2-5	.	.	TGTGCCAGCTCATATCCACGGGAGACCCAGTACTTC	CASSYPRETQYF
TRBV11-2	TRBJ2-5	.	.	TGTGCCAGCAGCTTAGGGAACGGGATCCAAGAGACCCAGTACTTC	CASSLGNGIQETQYF
TRBV7-2	TRBJ1-1	TRBD1	.	TGTGCCAGCAGCGCGAGACCCCCGGACAGGGAGGCTTTCTTT	CASSARPPDREAFF
TRBV6-5	TRBJ1-3	TRBD1	.	TGTGCCAGCAGTTTTTCAGGGGGGTCTGGAAACACCATATATTTT	CASSFSGGSGNTIYF
TRBV6-1	TRBJ2-1	TRBD1	.	TGTGCCAGCAGAAGGACAGGGAACAATGAGCAGTTCTTC	CASRRTGNNEQFF
TRBV28	TRBJ1-4	.	.	TGTGCCAGCACCCTAGAGAGGATCGGGGGGCGTGGGAATGAAAAACTGTTTTTT	CASTLERIGGRGNEKLFF
TRBV27	TRBJ2-7	.	.	TGTGCCAGCAGTTACGGAGGGCGGTCCTCCGAGCAGTACTTC	CASSYGGRSSEQYF
TRBV10-3	TRBJ2-7	.	.	TGTGCCATCAACCGGGACATACTTTACGAGCAGTACTTC	CAINRDILYEQYF
TRBV27	TRBJ2-7	TRBD2	.	TGTGCCAGCAGTTTAACTCTAGCGGGAGGGTACGAGCAGTACTTC	CASSLTLAGGYEQYF
TRBV14	TRBJ2-2	TRBD1	once	TGTGCCAGCAGGCTCCCGGTTAAACAGGGGGCGCCCGGGGAGCTGTTTTTT	CASRLPVKQGAPGELFF
TRBV2	TRBJ1-6	.	.	TGTGCCAGCAGTGACCACCGCATAGTGGAATCACCCCTCCACTTT	CASSDHRIVESPLHF
TRBV7-9	TRBJ2-7	TRBD2	.	TGTGCCAGCAGCTTCGGCGGGAGTGCGTACGAGCAGTACTTC	CASSFGGSAYEQYF
TRBV9	TRBJ1-1	.	.	TGTGCCAGCAGCGTCGGGCGGGGTGAAGCTTTCTTT	CASSVGRGEAFF
TRBV11-2	TRBJ2-1	.	.	TGTGCCAGCACCTCTTACTCGGATGAGCAGTTCTTC	CASTSYSDEQFF
TRBV28	TRBJ2-7	.	.	TGTGCCAGCAGTTTAATCCTCAAGACAGTCTCCTACGAGCAGTACTTC	CASSLILKTVSYEQYF
TRBV9	TRBJ2-3	TRBD2	.	TGTGCCAGCAGCGTAGCTAGCGGGAGTACAGATACGCAGTATTTT	CASSVASGSTDTQYF
TRBV6-4	TRBJ2-1	.	.	TGTGCCAGCAGTGACTCGAGACGGAACAATGAGCAGTTCTTC	CASSDSRRNNEQFF
TRBV4-3	TRBJ2-1	TRBD2	.	TGCGCCAGCAGCCAAGACGGACTAGATTACAATGAGCAGTTCTTC	CASSQDGLDYNEQFF
TRBV11-2	TRBJ2-5	.	once	TGTGCCAGCAGCTTAGATCCCCCCGCTAGGGAGACCCAGTACTTC	CASSLDPPARETQYF
TRBV19	TRBJ1-2	TRBD1	.	TGTGCCAGTAGTGTAGACAGGACAGGGGGCATCTATGGCTACACCTTC	CASSVDRTGGIYGYTF
TRBV28	TRBJ2-3	.	.	TGTGCCAGCAGTGGAGGGCCGGCAGATACGCAGTATTTT	CASSGGPADTQYF
TRBV19	TRBJ2-7	TRBD2	.	TGTGCCAGTAGTATGGGGAGCGGGAGCTCCTACGAGCAGTACTTC	CASSMGSGSSYEQYF
TRBV5-1	TRBJ2-7	TRBD1	.	TGCGCCAGCAGCTTGCCAGGGGGCTGGTACGAGCAGTACTTC	CASSLPGGWYEQYF
TRBV9	TRBJ2-1	.	.	TGTGCCAGCACCCCGGGGAGTAGCTCCTACAATGAGCAGTTCTTC	CASTPGSSSYNEQFF
TRBV28	TRBJ1-4	.	.	TGTGCCAGCAGTGTAAGGTCTGCAACTAATGAAAAACTGTTTTTT	CASSVRSATNEKLFF
TRBV28	TRBJ2-7	.	.	TGTGCCAGCAGTATGCAGGGAAGCGAGCAGTACTTC	CASSMQGSEQYF
TRBV7-9	TRBJ2-7	.	.	TGTGCCAGCAGCTTATGGGGGCCGGGCACCTACGAGCAGTACTTC	CASSLWGPGTYEQYF
TRBV6-6	TRBJ1-1	.	.	TGTGCCAGCAGCAAGACAGTGAACACTGAAGCTTTCTTT	CASSKTVNTEAFF